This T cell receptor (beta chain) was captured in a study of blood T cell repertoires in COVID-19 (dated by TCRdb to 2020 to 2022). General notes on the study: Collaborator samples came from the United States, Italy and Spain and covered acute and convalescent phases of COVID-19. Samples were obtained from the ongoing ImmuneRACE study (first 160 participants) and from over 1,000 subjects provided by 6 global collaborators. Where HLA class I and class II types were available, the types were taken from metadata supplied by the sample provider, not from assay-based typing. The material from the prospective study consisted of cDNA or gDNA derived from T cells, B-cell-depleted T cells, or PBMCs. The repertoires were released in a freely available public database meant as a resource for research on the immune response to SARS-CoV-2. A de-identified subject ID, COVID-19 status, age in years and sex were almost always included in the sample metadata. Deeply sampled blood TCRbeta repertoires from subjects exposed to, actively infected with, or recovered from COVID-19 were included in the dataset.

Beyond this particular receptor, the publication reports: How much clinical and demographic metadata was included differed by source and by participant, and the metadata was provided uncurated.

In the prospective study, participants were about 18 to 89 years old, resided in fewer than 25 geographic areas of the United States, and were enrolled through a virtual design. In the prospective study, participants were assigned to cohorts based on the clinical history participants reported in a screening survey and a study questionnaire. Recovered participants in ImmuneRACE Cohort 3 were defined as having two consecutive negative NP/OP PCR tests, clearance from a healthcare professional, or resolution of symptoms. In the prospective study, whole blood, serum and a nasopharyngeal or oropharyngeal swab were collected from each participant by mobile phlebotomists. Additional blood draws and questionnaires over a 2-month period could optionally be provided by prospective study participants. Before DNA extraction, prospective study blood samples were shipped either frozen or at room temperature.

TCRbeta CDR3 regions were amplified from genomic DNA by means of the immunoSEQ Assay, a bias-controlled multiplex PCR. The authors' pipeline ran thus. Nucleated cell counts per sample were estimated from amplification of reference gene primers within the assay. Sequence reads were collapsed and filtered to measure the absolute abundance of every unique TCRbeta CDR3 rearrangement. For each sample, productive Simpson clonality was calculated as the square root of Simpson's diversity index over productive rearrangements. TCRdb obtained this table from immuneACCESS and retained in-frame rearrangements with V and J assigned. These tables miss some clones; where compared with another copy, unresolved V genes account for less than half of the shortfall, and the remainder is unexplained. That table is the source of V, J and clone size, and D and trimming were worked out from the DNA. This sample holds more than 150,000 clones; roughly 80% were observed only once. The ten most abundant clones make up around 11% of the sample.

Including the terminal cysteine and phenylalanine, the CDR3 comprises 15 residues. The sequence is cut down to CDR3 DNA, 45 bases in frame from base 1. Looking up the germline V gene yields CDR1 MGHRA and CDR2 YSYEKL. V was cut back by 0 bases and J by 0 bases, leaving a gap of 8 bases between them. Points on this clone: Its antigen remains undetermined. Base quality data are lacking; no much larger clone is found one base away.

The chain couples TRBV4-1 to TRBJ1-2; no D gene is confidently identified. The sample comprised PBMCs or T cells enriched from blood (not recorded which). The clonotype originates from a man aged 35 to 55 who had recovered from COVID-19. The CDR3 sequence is CASSQEGRANYGYTF. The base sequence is TGCGCCAGCAGCCAAGAGGGGAGGGCTAACTATGGCTACACCTTC.